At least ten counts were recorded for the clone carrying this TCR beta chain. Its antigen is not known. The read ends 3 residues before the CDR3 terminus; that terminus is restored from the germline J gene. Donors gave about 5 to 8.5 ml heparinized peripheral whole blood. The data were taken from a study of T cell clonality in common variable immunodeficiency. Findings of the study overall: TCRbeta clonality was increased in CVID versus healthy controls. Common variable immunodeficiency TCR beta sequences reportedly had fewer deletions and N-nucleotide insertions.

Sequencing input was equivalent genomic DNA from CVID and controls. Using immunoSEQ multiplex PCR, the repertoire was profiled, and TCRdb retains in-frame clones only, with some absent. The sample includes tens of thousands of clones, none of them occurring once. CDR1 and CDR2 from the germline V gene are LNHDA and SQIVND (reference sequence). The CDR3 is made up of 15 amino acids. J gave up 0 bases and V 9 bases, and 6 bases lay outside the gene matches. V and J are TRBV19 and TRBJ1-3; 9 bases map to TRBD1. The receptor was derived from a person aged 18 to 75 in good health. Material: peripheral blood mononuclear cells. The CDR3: CARRDRDNSGNTIYF. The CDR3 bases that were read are TGTGCCAGGAGGGACAGGGATAACTCTGGAAACACC.